These T cell receptor beta chains were read from a single sample in a study of beta chain features in type 1 diabetes. The data were produced by immunoSEQ multiplex PCR, yet TCRdb's version contains in-frame clones alone and is incomplete. Of about 930,000 clones listed, 15% to 20% are singletons. The sequenced sample consisted of naive CD4+ T cells from blood. The receptors were sampled from a woman aged 18-29 years in good health. The CDR3 runs from the conserved cysteine through the conserved F or W. Fields, in order: J gene, V gene, clone size, D gene, CDR3 protein, CDR3 DNA. The D gene is left open where the match is weak. Clone size is stated in some rows and not others, as once, few, many or a class when expanded.

TRBJ1-2,TRBV11-2,.,.,CASSLDDVRDGYTF,TGTGCCAGCAGCTTAGACGACGTAAGGGATGGCTACACCTTC
TRBJ1-1,TRBV15,.,.,CATSRVPGKEAFF,TGTGCCACCAGCAGAGTTCCAGGGAAAGAAGCTTTCTTT
TRBJ1-1,TRBV10-3,.,.,CAISVEGRGTEAFF,TGTGCCATCAGTGTCGAAGGCAGGGGCACTGAAGCTTTCTTT
TRBJ2-3,TRBV11-3,.,.,CASSPGVGPSTDTQYF,TGTGCCAGCAGCCCGGGGGTTGGTCCTAGCACAGATACGCAGTATTTT
TRBJ2-5,TRBV4-2,.,.,CASSQKATPSGETQYF,TGTGCCAGCAGCCAAAAGGCCACCCCTAGTGGAGAGACCCAGTACTTC
TRBJ2-3,TRBV5-1,.,.,CASSLQGGSGDTQYF,TGCGCCAGCAGCCTCCAGGGGGGTTCCGGAGATACGCAGTATTTT
TRBJ1-1,TRBV7-9,few,TRBD1,CASSRDRGWGTEAFF,TGTGCCAGCAGCCGGGACAGGGGATGGGGCACTGAAGCTTTCTTT
TRBJ2-5,TRBV5-4,.,TRBD2,CASSSDSGIGETQYF,TGTGCCAGCAGCTCGGATAGCGGGATTGGGGAGACCCAGTACTTC
TRBJ1-1,TRBV27,.,.,CASSLNALNTEAFF,TGTGCCAGCAGTTTAAATGCACTTAACACTGAAGCTTTCTTT
TRBJ2-1,TRBV9,few,TRBD2,CASSSLAGDYNEQFF,TGTGCCAGCAGCTCGCTAGCGGGAGACTACAATGAGCAGTTCTTC
TRBJ2-7,TRBV7-2,.,.,CASSSRSEQYF,TGTGCCAGCAGCTCTCGGAGTGAGCAGTACTTC
TRBJ1-4,TRBV5-4,.,TRBD1,CASSLGTTTGGSFEKLFF,TGTGCCAGCAGCTTGGGGACGACAACAGGGGGCTCGTTTGAAAAACTGTTTTTT
TRBJ2-5,TRBV7-9,.,TRBD2,CASSLGFPGLADF,TGTGCCAGCAGCTTAGGATTCCCGGGACTAGCGGACTTC
TRBJ2-3,TRBV27,few,.,CASSLGVYADTQYF,TGTGCCAGCAGTTTAGGAGTGTACGCAGATACGCAGTATTTT
TRBJ2-1,TRBV11-3,few,.,CASSFGGVNEQFF,TGTGCCAGCAGCTTCGGGGGAGTAAATGAGCAGTTCTTC
TRBJ2-3,TRBV29-1,few,.,CSVLGTTTSTDTQYF,TGCAGCGTACTCGGGACAACCACATCCACAGATACGCAGTATTTT
TRBJ2-3,TRBV5-4,.,.,CASSNVTDTQYF,TGTGCCAGCAGCAACGTTACAGATACGCAGTATTTT
TRBJ1-1,TRBV4-2,few,TRBD1,CASSQDSARTGGLSTEAFF,TGTGCCAGCAGCCAAGATAGTGCCCGGACAGGGGGCCTAAGCACTGAAGCTTTCTTT
TRBJ2-7,TRBV6-5,.,.,CASRRWRDPSYEQYF,TGTGCCAGCAGGCGGTGGCGGGACCCGTCCTACGAGCAGTACTTC
TRBJ2-1,TRBV19,few,TRBD2,CASSSGLAGVTEQFF,TGTGCCAGTAGTTCAGGACTAGCGGGAGTCACTGAGCAGTTCTTC
TRBJ1-2,TRBV18,few,TRBD1,CASSPRVSDRANYGYTF,TGTGCCAGCTCACCCCGGGTTTCGGACAGGGCTAACTATGGCTACACCTTC
TRBJ2-5,TRBV5-6,.,.,CASSLEKEETQYF,TGTGCCAGCAGCTTGGAAAAGGAAGAGACCCAGTACTTC
TRBJ2-7,TRBV28,few,.,CASTQGGAHYEQYF,TGTGCCAGCACCCAGGGGGGGGCACACTACGAGCAGTACTTC
TRBJ2-6,TRBV11-2,few,.,CASSLEPGAGANVLTF,TGTGCCAGCAGCTTAGAGCCTGGGGCTGGGGCCAACGTCCTGACTTTC
TRBJ2-5,TRBV15,.,TRBD1,CATSRAGQGRETQYF,TGTGCCACCAGCAGAGCGGGACAGGGCAGAGAGACCCAGTACTTC
TRBJ2-3,TRBV7-2,.,.,CASSTGPNTQYF,TGTGCCAGCAGCACCGGGCCGAATACGCAGTATTTT
TRBJ2-7,TRBV28,.,.,CASSFILAVDYEQYF,TGTGCCAGCAGCTTTATTTTGGCAGTAGACTACGAGCAGTACTTC